A selection of T cell receptor beta chains follows, all from one sample in a study of blood T cell repertoires in COVID-19. This table comes from immunoSEQ multiplex PCR, and its TCRdb copy is limited to in-frame clones, with some not included. The profile shows 30,000 to 40,000 clones, about 92% of them singletons. Sequencing was performed on peripheral blood. These TCRs come from a male donor with active COVID-19. Each CDR3 is given with its conserved first and last residue. Fields, in order: J gene, V gene, CDR3 protein.

j_gene: TRBJ2-7; v_gene: TRBV6-5; CDR3aa: CASSYPGQSYEQYF
j_gene: TRBJ1-1; v_gene: TRBV10-3; CDR3aa: CAISEPGQGLPEAFF
j_gene: TRBJ1-6; v_gene: TRBV9; CDR3aa: CASSEGQGGYNSPLHF
j_gene: TRBJ1-2; v_gene: TRBV7-9; CDR3aa: CASSLFTLANYGYTF
j_gene: TRBJ1-2; v_gene: TRBV7-2; CDR3aa: CASSLGQGALKDF
j_gene: TRBJ2-5; v_gene: TRBV5-8; CDR3aa: CASSLAGAVETQYF
j_gene: TRBJ1-1; v_gene: TRBV3-1/TRBV3-2; CDR3aa: CASSQGGIWEAFF
j_gene: TRBJ1-1; v_gene: TRBV2; CDR3aa: CASGGGLDRTNTEAFF
j_gene: TRBJ2-1; v_gene: TRBV11-2; CDR3aa: CASSLGQNNEQFF
j_gene: TRBJ2-2; v_gene: TRBV6-6; CDR3aa: CASWLRGRGGTGELFF
j_gene: TRBJ2-7; v_gene: TRBV11-3; CDR3aa: CASSFSGGHGEQYF
j_gene: TRBJ1-3; v_gene: TRBV30; CDR3aa: CAWNRDRARNTIYF